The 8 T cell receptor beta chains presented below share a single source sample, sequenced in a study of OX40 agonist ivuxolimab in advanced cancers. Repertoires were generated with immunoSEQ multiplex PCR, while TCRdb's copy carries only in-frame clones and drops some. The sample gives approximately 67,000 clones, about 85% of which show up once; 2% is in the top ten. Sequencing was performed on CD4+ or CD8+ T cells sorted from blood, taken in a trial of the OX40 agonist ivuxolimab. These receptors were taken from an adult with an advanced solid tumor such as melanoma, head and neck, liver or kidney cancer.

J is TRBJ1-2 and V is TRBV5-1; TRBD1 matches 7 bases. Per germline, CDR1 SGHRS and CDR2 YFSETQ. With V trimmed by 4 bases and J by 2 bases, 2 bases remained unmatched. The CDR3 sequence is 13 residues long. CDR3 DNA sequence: TGCGCCAGCAGCCCGACAGGGAACTATGGCTACACCTTC. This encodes CASSPTGNYGYTF.

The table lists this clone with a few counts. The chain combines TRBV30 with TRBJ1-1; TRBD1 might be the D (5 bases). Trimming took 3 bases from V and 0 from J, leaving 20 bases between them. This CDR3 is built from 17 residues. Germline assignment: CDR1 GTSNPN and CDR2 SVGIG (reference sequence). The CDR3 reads CAWRPWQGESLNTEAFF. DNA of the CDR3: TGTGCCTGGAGACCTTGGCAGGGAGAATCCTTGAACACTGAAGCTTTCTTT. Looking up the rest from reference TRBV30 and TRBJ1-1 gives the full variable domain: SQTIHQWPATLVQPVGSPLSLECTVEGTSNPNLYWYRQAAGRGLQLLFYSVGIGQISSEVPQNLSASRPQDRQFILSSKKLLLSDSGFYLCAWRPWQGESLNTEAFFGQGTRLTVV.

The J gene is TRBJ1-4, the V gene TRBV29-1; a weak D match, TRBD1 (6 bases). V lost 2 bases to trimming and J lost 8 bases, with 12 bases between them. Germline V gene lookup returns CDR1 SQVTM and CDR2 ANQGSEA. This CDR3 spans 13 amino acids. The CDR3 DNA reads TGCAGCGTTGAACAGGGGCGTAAGGAAAAACTGTTTTTT. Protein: CSVEQGRKEKLFF.

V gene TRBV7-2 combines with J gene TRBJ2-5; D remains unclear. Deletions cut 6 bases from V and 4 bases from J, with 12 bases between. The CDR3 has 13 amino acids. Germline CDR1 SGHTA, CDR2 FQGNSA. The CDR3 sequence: CASSQPPRETQYF. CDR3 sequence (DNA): TGTGCCAGCAGTCAGCCTCCTAGAGAGACCCAGTACTTC.

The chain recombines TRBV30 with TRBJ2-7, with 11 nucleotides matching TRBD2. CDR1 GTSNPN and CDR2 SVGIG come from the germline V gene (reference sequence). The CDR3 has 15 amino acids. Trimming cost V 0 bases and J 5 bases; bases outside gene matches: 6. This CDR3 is CAWSVLLAGANEQYF. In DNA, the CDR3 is TGTGCCTGGAGTGTACTACTAGCGGGAGCGAACGAGCAGTACTTC.

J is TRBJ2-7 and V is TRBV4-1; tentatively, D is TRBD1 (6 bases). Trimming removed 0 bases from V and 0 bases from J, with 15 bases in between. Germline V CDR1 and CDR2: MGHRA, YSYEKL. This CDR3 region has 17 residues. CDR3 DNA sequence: TGCGCCAGCAGCCAAGAGAGAGGGCAGGGGACCTCCTACGAGCAGTACTTC. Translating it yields CASSQERGQGTSYEQYF.

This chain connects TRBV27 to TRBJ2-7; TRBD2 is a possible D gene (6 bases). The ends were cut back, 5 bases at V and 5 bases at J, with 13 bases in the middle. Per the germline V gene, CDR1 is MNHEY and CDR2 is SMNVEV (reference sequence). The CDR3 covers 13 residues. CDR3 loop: CASSEEGKDEQYF. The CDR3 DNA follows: TGTGCCAGCAGTGAGGAGGGGAAGGACGAGCAGTACTTC.

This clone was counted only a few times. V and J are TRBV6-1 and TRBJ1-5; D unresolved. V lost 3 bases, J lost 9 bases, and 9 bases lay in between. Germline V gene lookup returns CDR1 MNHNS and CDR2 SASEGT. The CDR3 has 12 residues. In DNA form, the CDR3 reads TGTGCCAGCAGTGAGTCAAACAGGCCCCAGCATTTT. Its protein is CASSESNRPQHF.